This T cell receptor beta chain was sequenced for a study of lung T cells in sarcoidosis with Löfgren's syndrome. This clonotype occurred many times. From the reads, TCRdb called clonotypes with MiXCR, one entry per CDR3 protein. The repertoire holds 4,000 or so distinct CDR3 sequences, with 20% to 25% as singletons. V dropped 0 bases and J dropped 4; count of bases not matched to a gene: 9. Germline V gene lookup returns CDR1 LGHNA and CDR2 YNFKEQ. The length of the CDR3 is 17 residues. The chain employs TRBV4-2 and TRBJ2-3; 8 bases line up with TRBD2. The clonotype was recovered from a human donor with sarcoidosis (Löfgren's syndrome or another form), or a control subject (not recorded which). Sequencing was done on a sample of CD4+ T cells from bronchoalveolar lavage. The CDR3 protein is CASSQDEGGGQSDTQYF. The DNA of the CDR3 is TGTGCCAGCAGCCAAGATGAGGGCGGGGGGCAATCAGATACGCAGTATTTT.